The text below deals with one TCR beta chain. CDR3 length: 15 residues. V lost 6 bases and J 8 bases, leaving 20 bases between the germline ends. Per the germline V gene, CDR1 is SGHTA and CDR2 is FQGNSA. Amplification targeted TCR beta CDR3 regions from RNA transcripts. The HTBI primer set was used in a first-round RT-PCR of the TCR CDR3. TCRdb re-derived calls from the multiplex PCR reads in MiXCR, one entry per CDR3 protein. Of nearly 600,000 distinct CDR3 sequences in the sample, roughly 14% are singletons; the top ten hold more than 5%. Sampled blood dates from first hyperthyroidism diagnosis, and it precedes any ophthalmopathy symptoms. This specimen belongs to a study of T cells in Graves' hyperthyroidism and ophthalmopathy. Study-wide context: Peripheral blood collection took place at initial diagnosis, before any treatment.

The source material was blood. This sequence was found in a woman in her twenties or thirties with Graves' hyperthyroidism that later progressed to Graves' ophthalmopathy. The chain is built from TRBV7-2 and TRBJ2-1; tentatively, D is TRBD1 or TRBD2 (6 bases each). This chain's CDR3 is CASSREVRGRDEQFF. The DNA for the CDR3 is TGTGCCAGCAGTAGGGAGGTCAGGGGTAGGGATGAGCAGTTCTTC.